Presented here are 31 T cell receptor beta chains from one specimen sequenced in a study of blood T cell repertoires in COVID-19. The method was immunoSEQ multiplex PCR; TCRdb's version includes in-frame clones alone and lacks a portion of them. Here the sample spans fewer than 200,000 clones, 70% to 90% being singletons. The sequenced sample consisted of peripheral blood. These receptors were obtained from a young man who had recovered from COVID-19.

The chain carries TRBV28 and TRBJ1-1; perhaps TRBD1 as D (6 bases). Per the germline V gene, CDR1 is MDHEN and CDR2 is SYDVKM. V lost 7 bases and J 11 bases, leaving 17 bases between the germline ends. CDR3 length equals 12 residues. The CDR3 nucleotides read TGTGCCAGCACCCGACAGGCCCTGGGTGCTTTCTTT. Protein sequence: CASTRQALGAFF.

At least ten counts were recorded for this clone. This chain connects TRBV2 to TRBJ2-7; D not certain. Looked up from germline, CDR1 is SNHLY and CDR2 is FYNNEI. The V and J ends lost 0 bases and 5 bases respectively, with 11 bases between them. The CDR3 sequence is 14 residues long. The CDR3 spells CASSEASNRDEQYF. The CDR3 region has the DNA TGTGCCAGCAGTGAAGCTTCTAACCGGGACGAGCAGTACTTC.

The chain couples TRBV9 to TRBJ2-3; 10 nucleotides match TRBD2. This CDR3 has 16 residues. Germline V lookup: CDR1 SGDLS, CDR2 YYNGEE. The junction had 6 bases not matched to a gene; V was cut back by 1 base and J by 4 bases. Here the CDR3 reads CASSVNPAGGPDTQYF. The CDR3 DNA reads TGTGCCAGCAGCGTAAACCCAGCGGGAGGGCCAGATACGCAGTATTTT.

The V call is TRBV25-1, the J call TRBJ1-2; TRBD1 is a possible D gene (6 bases). The CDR3 extends over 13 amino acids. Germline V gene sequence: CDR1 MGHDK, CDR2 SYGVNS. V lost 1 base, J lost 6 bases, and 9 bases lay in between. The CDR3 spells CASSESDSNGYTF. The CDR3 nucleotides read TGTGCCAGCAGTGAATCGGACAGCAATGGCTACACCTTC.

The chain is built from TRBV10-3 and TRBJ1-2, with 7 bases identical to TRBD1. The CDR3 length is 16 residues. CDR1 and CDR2 from the germline V gene are ENHRY and SYGVKD. The V and J ends lost 2 bases and 3 bases, in that order; junction bases with no gene match: 9. CDR3 loop: CAISERMGTADYGYTF. The CDR3 coding sequence is TGTGCCATCAGTGAGAGGATGGGGACAGCCGACTATGGCTACACCTTC.

Only one count was recorded for this clone. The V gene is TRBV5-4, the J gene TRBJ2-1; TRBD2 matches 8 bases. The CDR3 has 16 residues. The J segment lost 9 bases and the V segment lost 0 bases, leaving 11 bases of the junction unmatched. Per the germline V gene, CDR1 is SGHNT and CDR2 is YYREEE (reference sequence). CDR3 DNA: TGTGCCAGCAGCTTGGCCGGGGGGGTCACCTCGGGTGAGCAGTTCTTC. Protein sequence: CASSLAGGVTSGEQFF.

The chain recombines TRBV19 with TRBJ1-6; 7 bases map to TRBD1. After removal of 6 bases from V and 4 bases from J, the junction contained 6 bases not matched to a gene. Per germline, CDR1 LNHDA and CDR2 SQIVND (reference sequence). This CDR3 has 15 residues. The CDR3 DNA reads as TGTGCCAGTAGCCCCGGACAGGAATATAATTCACCCCTCCACTTT. Its translation is CASSPGQEYNSPLHF.

J is TRBJ1-3 and V is TRBV6-5; TRBD1 is a possible D gene (5 bases). The germline gives CDR1 MNHEY, CDR2 SVGAGI. With 7 bases removed from V and 8 bases from J, the gap between germline ends came to 15 bases. The CDR3 extends over 13 amino acids. The CDR3 nucleotides are TGTGCCAGCACCGCAGACAGCAGCCACACCATATATTTT. It yields the protein CASTADSSHTIYF.

The CDR3 sequence: CASSNSGSNQPQHF. The CDR3 DNA sequence: TGTGCCAGCAGTAACAGCGGTTCTAATCAGCCCCAGCATTTT. This chain connects TRBV6-2 or TRBV6-3 to TRBJ1-5; D unclear. The CDR3 runs 14 residues. The V end lost 5 bases, the J end lost 4 bases, and 12 bases lay between the germline ends. Germline V gives CDR1 MNHEY, CDR2 SVGEGT.

The rearrangement links TRBV24-1 to TRBJ2-3; 7 bases map to TRBD2. The germline gives CDR1 KGHDR, CDR2 SFDVKD. The CDR3 extends over 15 amino acids. With 4 bases clipped from V and 2 bases from J, the junction kept 5 bases outside the gene matches. The CDR3: CATSDPGTNTDTQYF. DNA for the CDR3: TGTGCCACCAGTGACCCCGGGACTAACACAGATACGCAGTATTTT.

The chain uses TRBV28 and TRBJ1-1; TRBD1 might be the D (5 bases). Per germline, CDR1 MDHEN and CDR2 SYDVKM. V was clipped by 3 bases and J by 10 bases, with 18 bases between them. The CDR3 has 14 residues. CDR3 residues: CASSFRGTAPVAFF. The CDR3 DNA reads as TGTGCCAGCAGTTTTAGGGGAACGGCCCCAGTAGCTTTCTTT.

V is TRBV9 and J is TRBJ1-6, with D perhaps TRBD1 (5 bases). In germline, CDR1 is SGDLS, CDR2 YYNGEE. This CDR3 region has 13 residues. Trimming left V 2 bases short and J 6 bases short, with 6 bases between. The CDR3 DNA reads TGTGCCAGCAGCGTGACAGTTAATTCACCCCTCCACTTT. As protein: CASSVTVNSPLHF.

The chain joins TRBV6-2 or TRBV6-3 to TRBJ2-7; 11 nucleotides line up with TRBD2. After removal of 2 bases from V and 4 bases from J, the junction contained 4 bases not matched to a gene. CDR1 MNHEY and CDR2 SVGEGT come from the germline V gene. The CDR3 length is 15 residues. The CDR3 bases are TGTGCCAGCAGTTACGGACTAGCGGGTGGTTACGAGCAGTACTTC. Its protein is CASSYGLAGGYEQYF.

This clone was detected only once. The chain has TRBV14 and TRBJ2-7, with 8 bases fitting TRBD2. V lost 4 bases, J lost 2 bases, and 10 bases stayed unmatched. Germline V gene lookup returns CDR1 SGHDN and CDR2 FVKESK. The CDR3 totals 16 residues. The CDR3 is CASSPLGVAGTYEQYF. CDR3 bases: TGTGCCAGCAGCCCGCTCGGGGTAGCGGGAACCTACGAGCAGTACTTC.

The chain employs TRBV5-4 and TRBJ2-1; 10 nucleotides agree with TRBD1. Trimming at V came to 0 bases and at J to 6 bases, leaving 6 bases not matched to a gene. This CDR3 region has 16 residues. Germline CDR1 is SGHNT and CDR2 is YYREEE (reference sequence). The CDR3 reads CASSLGTGTGVNEQFF. The CDR3 nucleotides are TGTGCCAGCAGCTTGGGGACCGGGACAGGGGTCAATGAGCAGTTCTTC.

This chain connects TRBV27 to TRBJ2-7, with 10 bases fitting TRBD1. The CDR3 length is 15 residues. The germline CDR1 and CDR2 sequences are MNHEY and SMNVEV (reference sequence). V dropped 2 bases and J dropped 2; count of bases not matched to a gene: 3. The CDR3 reads CASSLRGTGAYEQYF. DNA of the CDR3: TGTGCCAGCAGTTTAAGAGGGACAGGGGCCTACGAGCAGTACTTC.

This clone has a single count. The V gene is TRBV5-1, the J gene TRBJ2-5; TRBD2 agrees at 9 bases. The V gene's germline CDR1 is SGHRS and CDR2 YFSETQ. CDR3 size: 16 residues. Trimming at V came to 0 bases and at J to 4 bases, leaving 7 bases not matched to a gene. CDR3 DNA sequence: TGCGCCAGCAGCTTGGTAGCGGGGGCGGTAGGAGAGACCCAGTACTTC. Residues: CASSLVAGAVGETQYF.

V and J are TRBV7-8 and TRBJ2-7; 7 bases match TRBD1. Per the germline V gene, CDR1 is SGHVS and CDR2 is FQNEAQ. The CDR3 covers 15 residues. The J segment lost 3 bases and the V segment lost 3 bases, leaving 8 bases of the junction unmatched. CDR3 protein: CASSLGQPQYYEQYF. The CDR3 DNA follows: TGTGCCAGCAGCTTGGGACAGCCACAATACTACGAGCAGTACTTC.

The rearrangement joins TRBV9 to TRBJ2-2; possible D gene TRBD2, 5 bases. Trimming pared 3 bases from V and 3 bases from J, leaving 6 bases between. This CDR3 is 13 amino acids long. CDR1 is SGDLS and CDR2 is YYNGEE in the germline V gene. CDR3 loop: CASSEADTGELFF. Here the CDR3 DNA reads TGTGCCAGCAGCGAAGCGGACACCGGGGAGCTGTTTTTT. The variable domain in full, completed from reference TRBV9 and TRBJ2-2, reads DSGVTQTPKHLITATGQRVTLRCSPRSGDLSVYWYQQSLDQGLQFLIQYYNGEERAKGNILERFSAQQFPDLHSELNLSSLELGDSALYFCASSEADTGELFFGEGSRLTVL.

The J gene is TRBJ2-3, the V gene TRBV4-3; D is perhaps TRBD1 (5 bases). Trimming took 0 bases from V and 4 from J, leaving 8 bases between them. This CDR3 is 14 amino acids long. Germline values: CDR1 LGHNA, CDR2 YSLEER. CDR3 residues: CASSQEWGSDTQYF. The CDR3 DNA follows: TGCGCCAGCAGCCAAGAATGGGGCTCAGATACGCAGTATTTT.

The chain couples TRBV19 to TRBJ1-2; 10 bases line up with TRBD1. The CDR3 contains 14 residues. Germline V lookup: CDR1 LNHDA, CDR2 SQIVND (reference sequence). The V segment lost 10 bases and the J segment 3 bases; nucleotides outside the gene matches: 8. CDR3 residues: CATPTGGEDYGYTF. The CDR3 nucleotides are TGTGCCACCCCGACAGGGGGCGAAGACTATGGCTACACCTTC.

Of note for this clone: The CDR3 end shows no conserved phenylalanine or tryptophan, and so a read error is likely. It is unclear where the CDR3 begins or ends on the DNA, so no DNA is shown, and the CDR3 is as TCRdb lists it. The chain is built from TRBV6-1 and TRBJ1-2; TRBD1, the table's D call, lacks a check against the DNA. From germline, CDR1 is MNHNS and CDR2 SASEGT. Ends included, the CDR3 has 12 residues. CDR3 sequence: CASSDRQGAPQN.

This clone was detected a few times. This rearrangement joins TRBV2 to TRBJ1-5; a possible D gene is TRBD1 (5 bases). Germline CDR1 SNHLY, CDR2 FYNNEI. This CDR3 contains 14 residues. Trimming pared 4 bases from V and 6 bases from J, leaving 13 bases between. The CDR3 nucleotides are TGTGCCAGCAGTGTGGACAAAGGGTTTCAGCCCCAGCATTTT. The encoded protein is CASSVDKGFQPQHF.

The chain joins TRBV19 to TRBJ1-1; D remains ambiguous. The CDR3 is made up of 14 amino acids. The V and J ends lost 4 bases and 3 bases respectively, with 12 bases between them. Germline assignment: CDR1 LNHDA and CDR2 SQIVND (reference sequence). The CDR3 region is CASSTSGTYTEAFF. The CDR3 DNA follows: TGTGCCAGTAGTACGTCCGGTACTTACACTGAAGCTTTCTTT. Full variable domain (missing parts from reference TRBV19 and TRBJ1-1): DGGITQSPKYLFRKEGQNVTLSCEQNLNHDAMYWYRQDPGQGLRLIYYSQIVNDFQKGDIAEGYSVSREKKESFPLTVTSAQKNPTAFYLCASSTSGTYTEAFFGQGTRLTVV.

The chain combines TRBV6-2 or TRBV6-3 with TRBJ2-1; 10 nucleotides match TRBD2. The V and J ends lost 2 bases and 0 bases, in that order; junction bases with no gene match: 13. The CDR3 has 20 amino acids. Germline-derived CDR1 and CDR2 are MNHEY and SVGEGT. The CDR3 here is CASSYPGTSEPPSSYNEQFF. CDR3 in DNA: TGTGCCAGCAGTTACCCCGGGACTAGCGAGCCACCCTCCTCCTACAATGAGCAGTTCTTC.

The chain carries TRBV6-5 and TRBJ2-1, with 7 bases aligning to TRBD1. The germline V gene encodes CDR1 MNHEY and CDR2 SVGAGI. There are 15 residues in the CDR3. V shed 4 bases, J shed 1 base, and the junction held 4 bases outside the gene matches. CDR3 in DNA: TGTGCCAGCAGTTCTCCACAGGGGTCCTACAATGAGCAGTTCTTC. Its protein is CASSSPQGSYNEQFF.

This rearrangement joins TRBV18 to TRBJ2-7; 7 bases match TRBD1. The ends lost 2 bases at V and 6 bases at J; junction bases unmatched: 10. Per germline, CDR1 KGHSH and CDR2 LQKENI. CDR3 length: 15 amino acids. CDR3 sequence reads: CASSPTVLQGSEQYF. The CDR3 DNA sequence: TGTGCCAGCTCACCAACAGTACTACAGGGGAGCGAGCAGTACTTC. Drawing the rest from reference TRBV18 and TRBJ2-7, the complete variable domain is NAGVMQNPRHLVRRRGQEARLRCSPMKGHSHVYWYRQLPEEGLKFMVYLQKENIIDESGMPKERFSAEFPKEGPSILRIQQVVRGDSAAYFCASSPTVLQGSEQYFGPGTRLTVT.

The J gene is TRBJ1-5, the V gene TRBV19, with TRBD1 identical over 10 bases. This CDR3 contains 15 residues. V was clipped by 4 bases and J by 4 bases; unmatched bases: 4. CDR1 and CDR2 from the germline V gene are LNHDA and SQIVND (reference sequence). The CDR3 loop reads CASSRPGQGNQPQHF. DNA for the CDR3: TGTGCCAGTAGTAGGCCGGGACAGGGGAATCAGCCCCAGCATTTT.

The gene calls are TRBV5-4 and TRBJ2-1; 9 nucleotides agree with TRBD2. Unmatched junction bases numbered 10, after V lost 1 base and J lost 8 bases. The CDR3 sequence is 16 residues long. Germline V gene data show CDR1 as SGHNT and CDR2 as YYREEE (reference sequence). CDR3 sequence reads: CASSLFGLAGVYEQFF. In DNA, the CDR3 is TGTGCCAGCAGCTTGTTCGGGTTAGCGGGAGTCTATGAGCAGTTCTTC. Complete variable domain (other parts from reference TRBV5-4 and TRBJ2-1): ETGVTQSPTHLIKTRGQQVTLRCSSQSGHNTVSWYQQALGQGPQFIFQYYREEENGRGNFPPRFSGLQFPNYSSELNVNALELDDSALYLCASSLFGLAGVYEQFFGPGTRLTVL.

With respect to this clone: The same CDR3 also results from other DNA sequences found in this sample. V usage is TRBV27 and J usage is TRBJ1-1, with D unclear. The CDR3 loop spans 13 amino acids. V lost 3 bases to trimming and J lost 1 base, with 6 bases between them. Germline V gene data show CDR1 as MNHEY and CDR2 as SMNVEV (reference sequence). The CDR3 bases are TGTGCCAGCAGTTTTAGAGAGAACACTGAAGCTTTCTTT. Encoded protein: CASSFRENTEAFF.

The chain joins TRBV28 to TRBJ1-4; the D is unclear. CDR1 and CDR2 from the germline V gene are MDHEN and SYDVKM. Trimming removed 10 bases at V and 13 bases at J, with 16 bases between. The CDR3 is 11 residues long. The CDR3 is CAIKGGHSLFF. CDR3 coding DNA: TGTGCCATCAAGGGCGGGCATTCACTGTTTTTT.